Following are 3 T cell receptor beta chains from one sample sequenced in a study of cytomegalovirus exposure and HLA in healthy donors. PCR amplification relied on 60 Vbeta primers (plus 13 Jbeta primers). Method: immunoSEQ multiplex PCR; TCRdb's copy keeps in-frame clones and lacks some. Of some 130,000 clones in the sample, roughly 74% were seen once. Sequenced sample: PBMCs. These receptor sequences come from a male donor in good health and CMV-seronegative.

The gene calls are TRBV10-3 and TRBJ1-2, with D perhaps TRBD1 (6 bases). There are 14 residues in the CDR3. CDR1 ENHRY and CDR2 SYGVKD come from the germline V gene. V was clipped by 3 bases and J by 6 bases, with 14 bases between them. For the CDR3, the DNA is TGTGCCATCAGTGACCCTCGACAGGAAAATGGCTACACCTTC. Residues: CAISDPRQENGYTF.

This chain uses TRBV18 with TRBJ1-2, with a possible D match to TRBD1 (6 bases). The CDR3 contains 16 residues. Germline-derived CDR1 and CDR2 are KGHSH and LQKENI. V was pared by 0 bases and J by 2 bases, with 13 bases between. The DNA of the CDR3 is TGTGCCAGCTCACCACCGGAGCAGGGGCGGAACTATGGCTACACCTTC. It translates to CASSPPEQGRNYGYTF. The full variable domain, completed using reference TRBV18 and TRBJ1-2, is NAGVMQNPRHLVRRRGQEARLRCSPMKGHSHVYWYRQLPEEGLKFMVYLQKENIIDESGMPKERFSAEFPKEGPSILRIQQVVRGDSAAYFCASSPPEQGRNYGYTFGSGTRLTVV.

This clone was recorded only once. This chain links TRBV7-3 with TRBJ2-1; 12 bases agree with TRBD1. Germline lookup yields CDR1 SGHTA and CDR2 FQGTGA. The CDR3 has 14 amino acids. After removal of 5 bases from V and 8 bases from J, the junction contained 4 bases not matched to a gene. The CDR3 DNA is TGTGCCAGCAGCCCAGGGACAGGGGGCTATGAGCAGTTCTTC. It yields the protein CASSPGTGGYEQFF.